What follows are 4 T cell receptor beta chains derived from one specimen sequenced in a study of CD8+CD57+ T cells in acquired aplastic anemia. Investigators profiled TCR beta VDJ and CDR3 from genomic DNA template. TCRdb fed the reads into MiXCR, producing one record per CDR3 protein. Of some 170,000 distinct CDR3 sequences in the sample, about two thirds were seen once. Patients chosen for sequencing had shown CD8+CD57+ cell expansion by flow cytometry. Sequences were obtained from sorted CD4+, CD8+, or CD8+CD57+ T cells (not recorded which) from PBMCs. These receptors were obtained from a human donor with aplastic anemia.

V gene TRBV10-3 combines with J gene TRBJ2-1; TRBD1 agrees at 7 bases. V was pared by 3 bases and J by 12 bases, with 8 bases of the junction left unmatched. Germline CDR1 is ENHRY and CDR2 is SYGVKD. The CDR3 loop spans 13 amino acids. CDR3 sequence reads: CAISEVTGAGQFF. CDR3 bases: TGTGCCATCAGTGAAGTTACAGGGGCAGGGCAGTTCTTC.

The gene calls are TRBV20-1 and TRBJ1-1, with D maybe TRBD1 (5 bases). Trimming pared 2 bases from V and 2 bases from J, leaving 12 bases between. Germline lookup yields CDR1 DFQATT and CDR2 SNEGSKA (reference sequence). CDR3 length: 14 residues. CDR3 sequence: CSARRQGVNTEAFF. CDR3 DNA: TGCAGTGCTAGAAGGCAGGGAGTCAACACTGAAGCTTTCTTT.

This chain links TRBV20-1 with TRBJ1-1; 8 nucleotides align to TRBD1. The J segment lost 3 bases and the V segment lost 5 bases, leaving 8 bases of the junction unmatched. Germline loops: CDR1 DFQATT, CDR2 SNEGSKA (reference sequence). CDR3 length equals 14 residues. The CDR3 loop is CSAPPATGDTEAFF. CDR3 sequence (DNA): TGCAGTGCTCCCCCCGCGACAGGGGACACTGAAGCTTTCTTT.

The V gene is TRBV28, the J gene TRBJ2-3; either TRBD1 or TRBD2 may fit D (5 bases each). Germline V gene sequence: CDR1 MDHEN, CDR2 SYDVKM. V lost 4 bases and J lost 1, with 12 bases in between. CDR3 length equals 15 residues. The CDR3 region has the DNA TGTGCCAGCAGTTCGCTGGGGGAAGGCACAGATACGCAGTATTTT. Translating it yields CASSSLGEGTDTQYF.